Listed below are T cell receptor beta chains from one sample, sequenced in a study of CD8+CD57+ T cells in acquired aplastic anemia. TCRdb passed the reads through MiXCR, listing each CDR3 protein once. The repertoire holds more than 250,000 distinct CDR3 sequences, with around three fifths as singletons. The specimen sequenced was sorted CD4+, CD8+, or CD8+CD57+ T cells (not recorded which) from PBMCs. The receptors were gathered from a human donor with severe aplastic anemia or a healthy control (not recorded which). CDR3s leave out the opening cysteine and the closing phenylalanine or tryptophan. Fields, in order: V gene, J gene, CDR3 protein.

V: TRBV2; J: TRBJ2-7; CDR3: ASSTLAWGSEQY
V: TRBV20-1; J: TRBJ2-5; CDR3: SVKHETSPQTQY
V: TRBV9; J: TRBJ1-6; CDR3: ASSVGEYRTYNSPLH
V: TRBV12-3/TRBV12-4; J: TRBJ2-7; CDR3: ASSLQSQGTYEQY
V: TRBV24-1; J: TRBJ2-1; CDR3: ATSGPGQGSHNEQF
V: TRBV24-1; J: TRBJ2-2; CDR3: ATSLGVTGELF
V: TRBV20-1; J: TRBJ2-1; CDR3: SATGASSYNEQF
V: TRBV15; J: TRBJ1-5; CDR3: ATSRGRETGRNQPQH
V: TRBV2; J: TRBJ1-3; CDR3: ASKVTGTGNTIY
V: TRBV5-1; J: TRBJ1-3; CDR3: ASSLTLVNTIY
V: TRBV27; J: TRBJ2-7; CDR3: ASSLSPRDPFREQY
V: TRBV2; J: TRBJ2-7; CDR3: ASSPGLGGSYEQY
V: TRBV19; J: TRBJ1-6; CDR3: ASSMLGQGLGSPLH
V: TRBV20-1; J: TRBJ1-2; CDR3: SASWDRVAYGYT
V: TRBV7-2; J: TRBJ1-3; CDR3: ASRVGVTGGNTIY
V: TRBV20-1; J: TRBJ2-7; CDR3: SAQLAGGREQY
V: TRBV27; J: TRBJ2-7; CDR3: ASSSRINRSPPTYEQY
V: TRBV29-1; J: TRBJ2-1; CDR3: SVEPRASGRYNEQF